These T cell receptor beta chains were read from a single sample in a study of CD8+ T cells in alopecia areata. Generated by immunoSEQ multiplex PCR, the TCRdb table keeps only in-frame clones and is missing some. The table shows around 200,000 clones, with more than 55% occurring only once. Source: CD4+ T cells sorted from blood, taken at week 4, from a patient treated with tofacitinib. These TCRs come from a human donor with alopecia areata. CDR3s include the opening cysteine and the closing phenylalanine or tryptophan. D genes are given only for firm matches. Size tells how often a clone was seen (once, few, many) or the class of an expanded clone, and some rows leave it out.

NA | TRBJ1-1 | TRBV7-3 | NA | TGTGCCAGCAGTCACGGGCGGGACACTGAAGCTTTCTTT | CASSHGRDTEAFF
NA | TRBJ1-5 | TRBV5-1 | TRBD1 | TGCGCCAGCAGCCCCGGACAGGGGCCCAATCAGCCCCAGCATTTT | CASSPGQGPNQPQHF
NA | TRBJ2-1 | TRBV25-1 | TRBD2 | TGTGCCAGCAGTCGGAGGACTAGCGGGATCAGCTCCTACAATGAGCAGTTCTTC | CASSRRTSGISSYNEQFF
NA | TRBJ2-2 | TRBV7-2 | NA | TGTGCCAGCAGCTTAAGAGGGCAGGCGAACACCGGGGAGCTGTTTTTT | CASSLRGQANTGELFF
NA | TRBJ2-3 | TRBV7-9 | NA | TGTGCCAGCAGCTTAGATGGCAGAAGCACAGATACGCAGTATTTT | CASSLDGRSTDTQYF
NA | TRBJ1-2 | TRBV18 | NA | TGTGCCAGCTCGGAGGCGGGTTCTGGCTACACCTTC | CASSEAGSGYTF
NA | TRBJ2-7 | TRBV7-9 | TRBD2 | TGTGCCAGCAGCAACGCCGGGACTACCTCCTACGAGCAGTACTTC | CASSNAGTTSYEQYF
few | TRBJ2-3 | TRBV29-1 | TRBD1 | TGCAGCGTTGAGGACAGGGCCACAGATACGCAGTATTTT | CSVEDRATDTQYF
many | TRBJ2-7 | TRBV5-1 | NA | TGCGCCAGCAGCCCGAAACCCCAAACCGAGCAGTACTTC | CASSPKPQTEQYF
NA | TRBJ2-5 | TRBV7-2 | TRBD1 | TGTGCCAGCAGCTCGACAGGGTCCGAGACCCAGTACTTC | CASSSTGSETQYF
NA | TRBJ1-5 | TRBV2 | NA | TGTGCCAGCAGTTATGACACCCTCTATAGCAATCAGCCCCAGCATTTT | CASSYDTLYSNQPQHF
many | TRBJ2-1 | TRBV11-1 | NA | TGTGCCAGCAGCTCAACTCAGGGTCTTCCCGAGGGGCAGTTCTTC | CASSSTQGLPEGQFF
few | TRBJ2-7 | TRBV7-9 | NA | TGTGCCAGCAGCTTCAGCTCCTACGAGCAGTACTTC | CASSFSSYEQYF
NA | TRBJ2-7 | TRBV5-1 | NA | TGCGCCAGCAGCTACCGCTACGAGCAGTACTTC | CASSYRYEQYF
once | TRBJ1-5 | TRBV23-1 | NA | TGCGCCAGCAGTCAACCTTCTCAGCCCCAGCATTTT | CASSQPSQPQHF
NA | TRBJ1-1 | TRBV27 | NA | TGTGCCAGCAGCATTATTGGCCAGAACACTGAAGCTTTCTTT | CASSIIGQNTEAFF
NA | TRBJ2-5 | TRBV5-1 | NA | TGCGCCAGCAGCCTCCCTCTGGACAAGAGTACCCAGTACTTC | CASSLPLDKSTQYF
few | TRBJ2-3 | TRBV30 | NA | TGTGCCTCCGAGGGCCTCCTCAGCGGGACAGATACGCAGTATTTT | CASEGLLSGTDTQYF
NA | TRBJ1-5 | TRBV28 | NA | TGTGCCAGCAGTGGGACGGTTGTGGAACCCCAGCATTTT | CASSGTVVEPQHF
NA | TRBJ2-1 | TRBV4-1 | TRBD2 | TGCGCCAGCAGCCAAGATACCCCGACCGGGACTAGCCTTTACAATGAGCAGTTCTTC | CASSQDTPTGTSLYNEQFF
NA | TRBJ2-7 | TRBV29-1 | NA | TGCAGCGTTGAGCTCGCCGTGGCATCGGGATACGAGCAGTACTTC | CSVELAVASGYEQYF
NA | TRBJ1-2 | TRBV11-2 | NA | TGTGCCAGCAGCTTAGACAGACATAACTATGGCTACACCTTC | CASSLDRHNYGYTF
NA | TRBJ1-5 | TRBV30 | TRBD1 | TGTGCCTGGAGTGTAGCGAGGGACAGGTTGATCCCAGCGCATTTT | CAWSVARDRLIPAHF
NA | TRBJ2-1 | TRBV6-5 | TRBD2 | TGTGCCAGCACCCTACTAGCGGGTCCCTACAATGAGCAGTTCTTC | CASTLLAGPYNEQFF
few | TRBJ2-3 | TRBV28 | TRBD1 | TGTGCCAGCAGTTCGACAGGGATTGAGGATACGCAGTATTTT | CASSSTGIEDTQYF
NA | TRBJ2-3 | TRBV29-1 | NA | TGCAGCGTTGGCCCTGGAGATACGCAGTATTTT | CSVGPGDTQYF
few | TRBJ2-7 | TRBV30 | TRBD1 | TGTGCCTGGAGTCCAGGGGGTTACGAGCAGTACTTC | CAWSPGGYEQYF